The rows below give T cell receptor beta chains drawn from one sample of a study of OX40 agonist ivuxolimab in advanced cancers. Sequencing was performed with immunoSEQ multiplex PCR; in TCRdb, only in-frame clones are kept and a portion is missing. The sample lists tens of thousands of clones, around 90% occurring once. Here the sequenced sample was CD4+ or CD8+ T cells sorted from blood, taken in a trial of the OX40 agonist ivuxolimab. These receptors all come from an adult with an advanced solid tumor such as melanoma, head and neck, liver or kidney cancer. CDR3s include the opening cysteine and the closing phenylalanine or tryptophan.

v_call	cdr3_aa
TRBV10-3	CAISEGGVNEKLFF
TRBV6-6	CASSDWTGGRNTEAFF
TRBV11-3	CASSSRDSSTDTQYF
TRBV5-4	CASSRLEEYTEAFF
TRBV7-9	CASSLLAGGGEQFF
TRBV6-4	CASSDSGGADTQYF
TRBV6-6	CASRYTNTEAFF
TRBV7-9	CASSPGLAGDAKNIQYF
TRBV9	CASSVVGQGAPYTGELFF
TRBV19	CASSGREVNTEAFF
TRBV7-9	CASSLGWQAPTGNTIYF
TRBV28	CASSLEGGLNTEAFF
TRBV19	CASCRGDPVSSGNTIYF
TRBV2	CASSLTGDTEAFF
TRBV5-6	CASSPGANSYNSPLHF
TRBV5-4	CASSPRALAGAGAISEQFF